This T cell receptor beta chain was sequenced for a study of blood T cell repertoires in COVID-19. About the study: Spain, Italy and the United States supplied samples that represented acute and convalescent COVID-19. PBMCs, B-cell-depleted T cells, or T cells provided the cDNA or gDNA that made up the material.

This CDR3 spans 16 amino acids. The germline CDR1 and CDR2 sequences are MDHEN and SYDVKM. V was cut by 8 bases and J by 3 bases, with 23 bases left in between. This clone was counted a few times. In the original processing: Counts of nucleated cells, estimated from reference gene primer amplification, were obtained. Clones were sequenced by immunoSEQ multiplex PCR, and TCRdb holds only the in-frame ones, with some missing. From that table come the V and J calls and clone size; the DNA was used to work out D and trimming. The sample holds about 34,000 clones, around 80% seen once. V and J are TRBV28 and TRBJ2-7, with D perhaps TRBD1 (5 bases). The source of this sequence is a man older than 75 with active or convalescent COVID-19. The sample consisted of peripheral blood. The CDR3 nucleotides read TGTGCCAGCCGTACAGGAGACCGAAATGAAAACTACGAGCAGTACTTC. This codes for CASRTGDRNENYEQYF.